The text below deals with one TCR beta chain. This specimen belongs to a study of blood T cell repertoires in COVID-19. Clones were read by immunoSEQ multiplex PCR, and TCRdb kept only the in-frame ones, dropping some. The sample consists of roughly 100,000 clones, about 80% of them appearing once. Germline CDR1 is MNHEY and CDR2 is SVGAGI. V gave up 7 bases and J gave up 3 bases; unmatched junction bases: 4. This CDR3 has 14 residues. Sequenced sample: peripheral blood. This clonotype was sampled from a human donor in a cohort sampled during active COVID-19. The chain employs TRBV6-5 and TRBJ1-3; 9 bases are shared with TRBD1. CDR3 residues: CASTHRGLGNTIYF. Written as DNA, the CDR3 is TGTGCCAGCACACACAGGGGGCTTGGAAACACCATATATTTT.